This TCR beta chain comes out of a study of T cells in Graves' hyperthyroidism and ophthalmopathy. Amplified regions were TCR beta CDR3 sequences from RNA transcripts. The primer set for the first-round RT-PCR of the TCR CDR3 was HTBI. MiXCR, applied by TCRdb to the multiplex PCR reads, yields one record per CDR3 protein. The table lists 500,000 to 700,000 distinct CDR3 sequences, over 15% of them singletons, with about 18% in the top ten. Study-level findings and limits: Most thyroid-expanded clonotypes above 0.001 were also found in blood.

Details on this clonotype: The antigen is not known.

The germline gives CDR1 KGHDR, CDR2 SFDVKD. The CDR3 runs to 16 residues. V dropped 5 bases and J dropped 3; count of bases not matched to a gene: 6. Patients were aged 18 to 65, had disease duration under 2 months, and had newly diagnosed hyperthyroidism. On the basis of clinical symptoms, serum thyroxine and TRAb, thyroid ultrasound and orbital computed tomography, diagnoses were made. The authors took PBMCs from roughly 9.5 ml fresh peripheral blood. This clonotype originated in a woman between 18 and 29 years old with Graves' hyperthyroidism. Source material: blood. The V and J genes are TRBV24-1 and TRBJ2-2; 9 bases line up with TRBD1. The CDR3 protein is CATSGFGQGHTGELFF. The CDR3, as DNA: TGTGCCACCAGTGGATTCGGACAGGGGCACACCGGGGAGCTGTTTTTT.